This T cell receptor beta chain was recovered during a study of CD8 T cells in ankylosing spondylitis. This clonotype was seen a few times. Its antigen is undetermined. Findings and limits, study-wide: Reports say disease-linked clones showed up significantly more in matched ankylosing spondylitis synovial fluid. Ankylosing spondylitis blood appeared to be characterized by a TCR beta motif of 7 to 9 highly homologous variants. Peripheral blood held disease-linked clones only at relatively low frequency, and these were CD8+.

The CDR3 extends over 15 amino acids. Germline CDR1 is SNHLY and CDR2 is FYNNEI. Trimming left V 4 bases short and J 0 bases short, with 10 bases between. The authors made TCR beta libraries by quantitative 5'-RACE with molecular barcodes. TCRdb processed the 5' RACE reads anew with MiXCR; each CDR3 protein has one entry. The sample gives 250,000 to 400,000 distinct CDR3 sequences, around 10% of which show up once; about a tenth is in the top ten. Sample: blood, either unsorted or a sorted T cell fraction (not recorded which). The V call is TRBV2, the J call TRBJ2-1; D remains unclear. The sequence was obtained from a female donor with ankylosing spondylitis or in good health (not recorded which). CDR3 coding DNA: TGTGCCAGCAGTGTTGACGGAAGCTCCTACAATGAGCAGTTCTTC. Residues: CASSVDGSSYNEQFF. Full variable domain (missing parts from reference TRBV2 and TRBJ2-1): EPEVTQTPSHQVTQMGQEVILRCVPISNHLYFYWYRQILGQKVEFLVSFYNNEISEKSEIFDDQFSVERPDGSNFTLKIRSTKLEDSAMYFCASSVDGSSYNEQFFGPGTRLTVL.